These T cell receptor beta chains were read from a single sample in a study of graft-versus-host responses after intestinal transplantation. These receptors lack a known antigen. TCRdb's table, derived via immunoSEQ multiplex PCR, lists solely in-frame clones and lacks some. The top ten hold 0.5% of the sample, which has tens of thousands of clones, over 75% seen once. This specimen was unstimulated CD8+ T cells sorted from spleen or lymph node cells, taken before intestinal transplant. These receptors came from a human donor who received an intestinal transplant. The CDR3 runs from the conserved cysteine through the conserved F or W. D genes are given only for firm matches. Clone sizes are given selectively: once, few, many, or a class where the clone is expanded.

TRBD1	TRBV4-3	TRBJ2-3	.	CASKENRGSSTDTQYF	TGCGCCAGCAAGGAAAACAGGGGTTCGAGCACAGATACGCAGTATTTT
.	TRBV28	TRBJ2-5	.	CASSLGNQETQYF	TGTGCCAGCAGTTTAGGCAACCAAGAGACCCAGTACTTC
TRBD2	TRBV4-1	TRBJ2-1	.	CASSQRSMAGGYGEQFF	TGCGCCAGCAGCCAACGGTCGATGGCGGGAGGGTATGGTGAGCAGTTCTTC
.	TRBV2	TRBJ1-1	.	CVSPTGVNTEAFF	TGTGTCAGCCCCACCGGGGTGAACACTGAAGCTTTCTTT
.	TRBV4-1	TRBJ1-5	.	CASSPGWGQPQHF	TGCGCCAGCAGCCCAGGGTGGGGTCAGCCCCAGCATTTT
TRBD1	TRBV7-9	TRBJ1-3	.	CASSFRTGTGNTIYF	TGTGCCAGCAGCTTCCGGACAGGGACAGGAAACACCATATATTTT
.	TRBV5-4	TRBJ2-1	.	CAIHGGARRDEQFF	TGTGCCATCCATGGGGGGGCTCGTAGGGATGAGCAGTTCTTC
TRBD1	TRBV9	TRBJ1-2	.	CASSGDRGPWGYTF	TGTGCCAGCAGCGGCGACAGGGGGCCTTGGGGCTACACCTTC
TRBD1	TRBV2	TRBJ2-1	.	CASSPGTGGLNEQFF	TGTGCCAGCAGTCCCGGGACAGGGGGTCTCAATGAGCAGTTCTTC
TRBD1	TRBV19	TRBJ1-5	once	CASSIGLTGAQPQHF	TGTGCCAGTAGTATAGGCCTGACAGGGGCTCAGCCCCAGCATTTT
TRBD2	TRBV7-9	TRBJ2-1	.	CASSSGTSVYNEQFF	TGTGCCAGCAGCTCCGGGACTAGCGTCTACAATGAGCAGTTCTTC
TRBD1	TRBV27	TRBJ2-1	.	CASSTGTGGREQFF	TGTGCCAGCAGCACCGGGACAGGGGGTCGTGAGCAGTTCTTC
TRBD1	TRBV27	TRBJ1-2	.	CASSLSGRGMDSGYTF	TGTGCCAGCAGTTTATCGGGCAGGGGGATGGACTCTGGCTACACCTTC
.	TRBV2	TRBJ2-1	.	CASRKEREISEQFF	TGTGCCAGCAGAAAGGAACGGGAGATCAGCGAGCAGTTCTTC
TRBD2	TRBV30	TRBJ2-3	.	CAWSEGLATDTQYF	TGTGCCTGGAGTGAGGGACTAGCTACCGATACGCAGTATTTT
.	TRBV5-6	TRBJ2-1	.	CASSFQDSHPSYNEQFF	TGTGCCAGCAGCTTCCAGGACAGCCACCCCTCCTACAATGAGCAGTTCTTC
TRBD1	TRBV5-1	TRBJ2-1	.	CASSLERRGTGGYNEQFF	TGCGCCAGCAGCTTGGAGAGGCGTGGGACAGGGGGCTACAATGAGCAGTTCTTC